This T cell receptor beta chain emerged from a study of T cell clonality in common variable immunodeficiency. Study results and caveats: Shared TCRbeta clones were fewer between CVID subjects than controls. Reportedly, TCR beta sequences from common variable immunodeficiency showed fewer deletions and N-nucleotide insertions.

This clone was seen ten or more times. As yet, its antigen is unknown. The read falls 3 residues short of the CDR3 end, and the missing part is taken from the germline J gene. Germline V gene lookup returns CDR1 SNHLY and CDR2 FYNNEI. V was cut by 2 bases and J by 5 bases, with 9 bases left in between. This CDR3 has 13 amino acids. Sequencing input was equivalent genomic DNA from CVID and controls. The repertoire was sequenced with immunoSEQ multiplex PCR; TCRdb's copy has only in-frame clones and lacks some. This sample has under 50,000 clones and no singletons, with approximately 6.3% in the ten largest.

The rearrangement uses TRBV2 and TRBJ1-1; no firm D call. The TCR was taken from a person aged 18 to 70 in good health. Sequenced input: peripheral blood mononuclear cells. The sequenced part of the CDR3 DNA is TGTGCCAGCAGTGAATATCGAGGGACTGAA. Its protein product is CASSEYRGTE. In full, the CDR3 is CASSEYRGTEAFF.